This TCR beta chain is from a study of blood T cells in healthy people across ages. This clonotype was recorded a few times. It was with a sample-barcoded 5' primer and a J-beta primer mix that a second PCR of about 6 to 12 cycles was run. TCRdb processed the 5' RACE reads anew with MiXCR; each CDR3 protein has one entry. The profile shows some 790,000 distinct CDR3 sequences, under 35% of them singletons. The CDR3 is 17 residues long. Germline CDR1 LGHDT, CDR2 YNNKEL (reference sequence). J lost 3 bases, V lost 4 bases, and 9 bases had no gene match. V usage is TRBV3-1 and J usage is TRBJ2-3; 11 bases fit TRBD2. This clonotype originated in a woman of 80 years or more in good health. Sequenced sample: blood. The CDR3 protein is CASSRRSSGGSTDTQYF. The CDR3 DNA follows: TGTGCCAGCAGCCGTAGATCTAGCGGGGGGTCGACAGATACGCAGTATTTT.